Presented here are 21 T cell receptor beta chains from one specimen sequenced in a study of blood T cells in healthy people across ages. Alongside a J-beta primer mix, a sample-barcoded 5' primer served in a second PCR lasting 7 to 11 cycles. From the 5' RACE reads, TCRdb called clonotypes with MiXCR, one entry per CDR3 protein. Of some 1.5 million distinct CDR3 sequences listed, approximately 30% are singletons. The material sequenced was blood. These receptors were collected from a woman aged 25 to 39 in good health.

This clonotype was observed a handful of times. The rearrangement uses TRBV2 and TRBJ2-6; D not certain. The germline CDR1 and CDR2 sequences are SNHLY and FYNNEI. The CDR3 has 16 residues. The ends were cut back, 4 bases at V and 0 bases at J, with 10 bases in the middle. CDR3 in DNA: TGTGCCAGCAGTGCGGCGGTCCTCTCTGGGGCCAACGTCCTGACTTTC. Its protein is CASSAAVLSGANVLTF. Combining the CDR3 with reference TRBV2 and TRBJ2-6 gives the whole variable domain EPEVTQTPSHQVTQMGQEVILRCVPISNHLYFYWYRQILGQKVEFLVSFYNNEISEKSEIFDDQFSVERPDGSNFTLKIRSTKLEDSAMYFCASSAAVLSGANVLTFGAGSRLTVL.

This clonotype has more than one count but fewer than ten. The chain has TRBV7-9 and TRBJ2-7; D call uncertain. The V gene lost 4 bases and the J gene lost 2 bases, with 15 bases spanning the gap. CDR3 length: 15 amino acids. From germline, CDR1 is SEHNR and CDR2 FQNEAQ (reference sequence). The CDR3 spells CASSSTARRPYEQYF. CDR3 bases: TGTGCCAGCAGCTCCACGGCTAGAAGGCCCTACGAGCAGTACTTC.

The CDR3 bases are TGTGCCATCAAGGCGGGGGAGAACACTGAAGCTTTCTTT. Translation gives CAIKAGENTEAFF. This chain links TRBV10-3 with TRBJ1-1, with D possibly matching TRBD1 (5 bases). V lost 7 bases and J 1 base, leaving 10 bases between the germline ends. The CDR3 is 13 amino acids. The germline CDR1 and CDR2 sequences are ENHRY and SYGVKD.

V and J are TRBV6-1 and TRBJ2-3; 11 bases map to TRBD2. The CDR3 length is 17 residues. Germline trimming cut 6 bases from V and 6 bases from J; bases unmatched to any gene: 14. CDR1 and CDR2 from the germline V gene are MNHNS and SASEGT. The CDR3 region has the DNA TGTGCCAGCAGATCGGGACTAGCGGCTCTAGGAGGGGATACGCAGTATTTT. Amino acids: CASRSGLAALGGDTQYF.

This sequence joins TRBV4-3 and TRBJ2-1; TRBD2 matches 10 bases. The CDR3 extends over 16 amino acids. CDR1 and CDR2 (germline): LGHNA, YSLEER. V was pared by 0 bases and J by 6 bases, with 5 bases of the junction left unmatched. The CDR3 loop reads CASSQEAAGGGNEQFF. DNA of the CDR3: TGCGCCAGCAGCCAAGAGGCAGCGGGAGGGGGCAATGAGCAGTTCTTC.

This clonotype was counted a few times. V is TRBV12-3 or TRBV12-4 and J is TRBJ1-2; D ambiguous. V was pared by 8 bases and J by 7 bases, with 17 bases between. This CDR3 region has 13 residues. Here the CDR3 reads CASLRWGAGGYTF. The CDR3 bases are TGTGCCAGCTTAAGGTGGGGAGCCGGTGGCTACACCTTC.

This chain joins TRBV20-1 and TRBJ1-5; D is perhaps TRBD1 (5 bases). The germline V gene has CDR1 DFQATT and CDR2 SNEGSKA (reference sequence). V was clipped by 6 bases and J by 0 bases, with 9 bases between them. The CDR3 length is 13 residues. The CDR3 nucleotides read TGCAGTGCCTTGACAGATAGCAATCAGCCCCAGCATTTT. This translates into CSALTDSNQPQHF.

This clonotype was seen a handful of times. CDR3 region: CASSLGRANEKLFF. As DNA, the CDR3 is TGCGCCAGCAGCTTGGGACGGGCAAATGAAAAACTGTTTTTT. The chain joins TRBV5-1 to TRBJ1-4; D gene ambiguous. CDR3 length equals 14 residues. Germline V gene sequence: CDR1 SGHRS, CDR2 YFSETQ. V was clipped by 0 bases and J by 5 bases, with 8 bases between them.

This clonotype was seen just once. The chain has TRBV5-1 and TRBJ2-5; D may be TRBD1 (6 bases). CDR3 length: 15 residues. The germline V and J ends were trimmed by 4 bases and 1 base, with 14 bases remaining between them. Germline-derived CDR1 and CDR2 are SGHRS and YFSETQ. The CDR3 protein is CASSHGQFGQETQYF. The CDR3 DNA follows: TGCGCCAGCAGCCACGGACAGTTCGGCCAAGAGACCCAGTACTTC.

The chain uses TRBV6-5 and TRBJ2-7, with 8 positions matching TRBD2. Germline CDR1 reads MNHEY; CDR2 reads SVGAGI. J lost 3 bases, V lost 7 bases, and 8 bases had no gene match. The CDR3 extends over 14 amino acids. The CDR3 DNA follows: TGTGCCAGCACCAACGTGGCGGGGGGCTACGAGCAGTACTTC. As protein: CASTNVAGGYEQYF.

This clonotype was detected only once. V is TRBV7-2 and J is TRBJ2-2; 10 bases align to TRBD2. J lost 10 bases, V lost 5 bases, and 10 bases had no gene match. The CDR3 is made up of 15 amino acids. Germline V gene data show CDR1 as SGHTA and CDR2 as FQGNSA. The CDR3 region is CASSSGGVYTLELFF. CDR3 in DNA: TGTGCCAGCAGCAGCGGGGGGGTTTACACGTTGGAGCTGTTTTTT.

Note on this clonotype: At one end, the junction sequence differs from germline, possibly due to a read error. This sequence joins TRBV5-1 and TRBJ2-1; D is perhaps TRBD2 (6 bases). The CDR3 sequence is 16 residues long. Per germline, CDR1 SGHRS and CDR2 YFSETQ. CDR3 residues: CTSSLLTRELDNEQFF. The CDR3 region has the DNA TGCACCAGCAGCCTCCTCACTCGGGAGTTAGACAATGAGCAGTTCTTC.

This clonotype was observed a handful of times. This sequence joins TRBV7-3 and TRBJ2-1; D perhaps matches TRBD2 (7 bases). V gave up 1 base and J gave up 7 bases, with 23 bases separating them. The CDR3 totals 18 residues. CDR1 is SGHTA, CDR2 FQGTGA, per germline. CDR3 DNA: TGTGCCAGCAGCTTAAGCGGGGGTTGGTCAGGGGAAAGGAATGAGCAGTTCTTC. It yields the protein CASSLSGGWSGERNEQFF.

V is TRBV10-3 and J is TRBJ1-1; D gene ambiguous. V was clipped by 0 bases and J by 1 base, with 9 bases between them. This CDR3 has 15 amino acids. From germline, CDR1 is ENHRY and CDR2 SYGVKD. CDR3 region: CAISESPPENTEAFF. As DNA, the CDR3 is TGTGCCATCAGTGAGTCACCGCCGGAGAACACTGAAGCTTTCTTT.

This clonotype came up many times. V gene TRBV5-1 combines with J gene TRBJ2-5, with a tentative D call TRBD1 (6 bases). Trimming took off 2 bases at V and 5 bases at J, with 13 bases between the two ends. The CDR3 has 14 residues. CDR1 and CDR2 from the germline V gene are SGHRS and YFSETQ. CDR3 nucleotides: TGCGCCAGCAGCTTCGGACAGCCGGGGGAGACCCAGTACTTC. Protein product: CASSFGQPGETQYF.

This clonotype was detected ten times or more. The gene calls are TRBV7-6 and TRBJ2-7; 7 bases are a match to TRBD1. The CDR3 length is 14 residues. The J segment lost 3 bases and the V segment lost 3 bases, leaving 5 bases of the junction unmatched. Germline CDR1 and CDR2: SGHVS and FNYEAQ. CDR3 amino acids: CASSFAGTVYEQYF. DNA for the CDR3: TGTGCCAGCAGCTTTGCCGGGACAGTCTACGAGCAGTACTTC.

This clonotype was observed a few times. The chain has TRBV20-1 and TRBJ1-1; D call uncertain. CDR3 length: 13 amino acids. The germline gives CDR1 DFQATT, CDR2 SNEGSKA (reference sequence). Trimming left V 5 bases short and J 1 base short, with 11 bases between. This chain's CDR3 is CSASPRGNTEAFF. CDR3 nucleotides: TGCAGTGCTTCTCCGCGAGGGAACACTGAAGCTTTCTTT.

In DNA, the CDR3 is TGTGCCAGCAGTGTACTCCGACAGGGGGCCGATTGGGACACTGAAGCTTTCTTT. This encodes CASSVLRQGADWDTEAFF. The rearrangement links TRBV6-5 to TRBJ1-1, with 10 bases matching TRBD1. Germline V gene data show CDR1 as MNHEY and CDR2 as SVGAGI. V trimming: 5 bases; J trimming: 3 bases; junction bases outside the gene matches: 15. CDR3 length: 18 amino acids.

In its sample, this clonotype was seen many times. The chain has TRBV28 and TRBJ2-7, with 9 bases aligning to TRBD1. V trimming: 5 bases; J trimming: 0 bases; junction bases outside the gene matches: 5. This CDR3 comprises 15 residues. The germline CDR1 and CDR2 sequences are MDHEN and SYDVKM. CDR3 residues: CASSRDRASSYEQYF. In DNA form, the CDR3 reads TGTGCCAGCAGTAGGGACAGGGCGAGCTCCTACGAGCAGTACTTC.

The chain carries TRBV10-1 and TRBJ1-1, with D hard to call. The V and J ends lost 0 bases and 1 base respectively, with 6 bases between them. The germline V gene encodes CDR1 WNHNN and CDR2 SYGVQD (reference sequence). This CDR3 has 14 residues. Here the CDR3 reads CASSESAENTEAFF. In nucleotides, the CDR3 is TGCGCCAGCAGTGAGTCGGCCGAGAACACTGAAGCTTTCTTT.

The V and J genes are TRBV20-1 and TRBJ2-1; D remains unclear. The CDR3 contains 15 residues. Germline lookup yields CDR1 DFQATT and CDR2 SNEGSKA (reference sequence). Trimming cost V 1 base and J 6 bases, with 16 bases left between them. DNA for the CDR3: TGCAGTGCTAGAGCGGCTAGTTCAACAATCAATGAGCAGTTCTTC. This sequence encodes CSARAASSTINEQFF.